This TCR beta chain derives from a study of T cell responses to AZD1222 COVID-19 vaccine. The study's findings and limits: Increases in Spike-specific TCR breadth and depth were seen after two AZD1222 doses. Among the donors, most were white British and more were female, and clonal diversity was possibly underestimated. Repertoire sampling was restricted to post-peak T cell response timepoints. Reportedly, nearly half the spike-specific TCRs target unmutated variant regions.

Per germline, CDR1 SGHKS and CDR2 YYEKEE (reference sequence). Trimming took off 4 bases at V and 0 bases at J, with 16 bases between the two ends. This CDR3 spans 16 amino acids. Turning to this clone: What it binds is unknown.

Data came from immunoSEQ multiplex PCR; TCRdb stores just in-frame clones and leaves some out. This table has about 100,000 clones, 70% to 90% appearing once. This clonotype was obtained from an adult who received the AZD1222 COVID-19 vaccine. The sample was peripheral blood, taken 28 days after the second AZD1222 dose. V gene TRBV5-5 combines with J gene TRBJ1-2; D unresolved. CDR3 residues: CASSPSVDRANYGYTF. CDR3 bases: TGTGCCAGCAGCCCTTCGGTCGATAGGGCTAACTATGGCTACACCTTC.